The rows below give T cell receptor beta chains drawn from one sample of a study of T cell therapy after organ transplantation. Profiled with immunoSEQ multiplex PCR; TCRdb holds only in-frame clones, not every one. The sample has 15,000 to 20,000 clones, less than 90% seen once; the top ten hold 25% to 40%. Their specific antigens are unknown. Material: CD8+ T cells from blood, obtained after autologous CMV-specific T cell therapy. The receptors were gathered from a human patient who had received a solid organ transplant and had CMV disease. The graft donor may account for some of the T cells. Each CDR3 is given with its conserved first and last residue. The D gene is left open where the match is weak. Size tells how often a clone was seen (once, few, many) or the class of an expanded clone, and some rows leave it out.

>TRBV27|TRBJ1-2|NA|NA
TGTGCCAGCAGTCACGGTTTGGATGGCTACACCTTC
CASSHGLDGYTF
>TRBV7-9|TRBJ2-7|TRBD1|NA
TGTGCCAGCAGCTTATATCAGGGGGCCAAAGTCTACGAGCAGTACTTC
CASSLYQGAKVYEQYF
>TRBV7-9|TRBJ2-1|TRBD1|once
TGTGCCAGCAGCTCGACAGGGGGGCCTGTCTACAATGAGCAGTTCTTC
CASSSTGGPVYNEQFF
>TRBV5-6|TRBJ1-2|NA|medium-sized
TGTGCCAGCAGCGTAGACGGGACCTATGGCTACACCTTC
CASSVDGTYGYTF
>TRBV7-9|TRBJ2-5|NA|NA
TGTGCCAGCAGCTTACCAAGGCCCCAAGAGACCCAGTACTTC
CASSLPRPQETQYF
>TRBV5-6|TRBJ1-6|NA|once
TGTGCCAGCAGCGAGACCGGGGATAATTCACCCCTCCACTTT
CASSETGDNSPLHF
>TRBV10-2|TRBJ2-7|NA|NA
TGCGCCAGCAGTGATCAGCGGGCTGTCGAGCAGTACTTC
CASSDQRAVEQYF
>TRBV4-2|TRBJ2-3|TRBD1|NA
TGTGCCAGCAGCCACCCGACAGGGCTAGCCGATACGCAGTATTTT
CASSHPTGLADTQYF
>TRBV19|TRBJ2-5|NA|NA
TGTGCCAGTAGCAGTGGAACAAGGTGGGACGGCCGGGAGACCCAGTACTTC
CASSSGTRWDGRETQYF
>TRBV27|TRBJ2-7|TRBD1|NA
TGTGCCAGCAGTTTAACCAGGACAGGGCAGACCTACGAGCAGTACTTC
CASSLTRTGQTYEQYF
>TRBV11-1|TRBJ1-1|NA|NA
TGTGCCAGCAGCGCGCGACAGGTCATGAACACTGAAGCTTTCTTT
CASSARQVMNTEAFF
>TRBV6-4|TRBJ1-2|NA|NA
TGTGCCAGCCCCACGGGAGGCGGCTACACCTTC
CASPTGGGYTF
>TRBV7-9|TRBJ2-1|TRBD1|NA
TGTGCCAGCAGCTCAGCACAGGGGAATGAGCAGTTCTTC
CASSSAQGNEQFF
>TRBV12-5|TRBJ1-4|NA|NA
TGTGCTAGTGGTTTAGGGTTGGGGGGCGGAGATGAAAAACTGTTTTTT
CASGLGLGGGDEKLFF
>TRBV29-1|TRBJ2-1|TRBD2|NA
TGCAGCGTTGAAGAGCGGGAGGCGGGTGAGCAGTTCTTC
CSVEEREAGEQFF
>TRBV10-2|TRBJ2-2|TRBD2|large
TGCGCCAGCAGACACAGACTAGCGGGAGGGTACGAGGTGGGGACCGGGGAGCTGTTTTTT
CASRHRLAGGYEVGTGELFF
>TRBV25-1|TRBJ2-2|NA|NA
TGTGCCAGCAGTGAATTCGGGACCTTGAACACCGGGGAGCTGTTTTTT
CASSEFGTLNTGELFF
>TRBV6-6|TRBJ1-5|NA|NA
TGTGCCAGCAGCCACGGGCAGGGAATCAATCAGCCCCAGCATTTT
CASSHGQGINQPQHF
>TRBV29-1|TRBJ1-1|NA|NA
TGCAGCGTTGAAGATGTGAGGAACACTGAAGCTTTCTTT
CSVEDVRNTEAFF
>TRBV4-3|TRBJ1-1|NA|NA
TGCGCCAGCAGCCAAGGGACAGCCCTGAACACTGAAGCTTTCTTT
CASSQGTALNTEAFF
>TRBV27|TRBJ2-7|NA|NA
TGTGCCAGCAGTTCAGGGGCAGGAAACTCCTACGAGCAGTACTTC
CASSSGAGNSYEQYF
>TRBV6-5|TRBJ1-2|TRBD1|NA
TGTGCCAGCAGTACTCCGGGACAGGGACATGGCTACACCTTC
CASSTPGQGHGYTF
>TRBV4-3|TRBJ2-1|NA|NA
TGCGCCAGCAGCCAAGGGCAGTACAATGAGCAGTTCTTC
CASSQGQYNEQFF
>TRBV27|TRBJ1-1|NA|NA
TGTGCCAGCAGTTGGGGCGGAGCCTTAGGCACTGAAGCTTTCTTT
CASSWGGALGTEAFF
>TRBV7-9|TRBJ1-5|NA|NA
TGTGCCAGCAGCTTAGCAGGGTATAGCAATCAGCCCCAGCATTTT
CASSLAGYSNQPQHF
>TRBV5-4|TRBJ2-5|TRBD1|NA
TGTGCCAGCAGCTTGGACAGGGGGGCAGAGACCCAGTACTTC
CASSLDRGAETQYF
>TRBV7-9|TRBJ2-2|NA|NA
TGTGCCAGCAGCTCGGACTCTGGGGAGCTGTTTTTT
CASSSDSGELFF
>TRBV27|TRBJ2-7|NA|NA
TGTGCCAGCAGTTCATCCAACAGCTACGAGCAGTACTTC
CASSSSNSYEQYF
>TRBV6-1|TRBJ1-2|TRBD1|NA
TGTGCCAGCAGTGAAGTAGGAGGACAGGGCTTTGGCTACACCTTC
CASSEVGGQGFGYTF
>TRBV25-1|TRBJ2-7|TRBD2|medium-sized
TGTGCCAGCAGTCAGAGCGGGAGGGCCGCCGAGCAGTACTTC
CASSQSGRAAEQYF
>TRBV19|TRBJ2-5|NA|NA
TGTGCCAGCAAACAGACAGGCTGGCGCCAAGAGACCCAGTACTTC
CASKQTGWRQETQYF
>TRBV5-6|TRBJ2-6|NA|large
TGTGCCAGCAGCTTGCAGAATCAGGGGGCCAACGTCCTGACTTTC
CASSLQNQGANVLTF
>TRBV9|TRBJ2-7|TRBD2|NA
TGTGCCAGCAGCTCGCGCGGGGGGCAGGTCTACGAGCAGTACTTC
CASSSRGGQVYEQYF
>TRBV30|TRBJ1-2|NA|NA
TGTGCCTCCGCCCCCGGGACAAACTATGGCTACACCTTC
CASAPGTNYGYTF
>TRBV10-3|TRBJ2-7|NA|NA
TGTGCCATCAGTGAGGCTAGGGCGCCGAGCTCCTACGAGCAGTACTTC
CAISEARAPSSYEQYF
>TRBV5-3|TRBJ1-5|NA|many
TGTGCCAGCAGCCCTACAGGGCTAAATCAGCCCCAGCATTTT
CASSPTGLNQPQHF
>TRBV6-1|TRBJ1-4|TRBD1|NA
TGTGCCAGCAGTGAAGGACAGGGAGGGGAAAAACTGTTTTTT
CASSEGQGGEKLFF
>TRBV2|TRBJ2-7|NA|NA
TGTGCCAGCAGTGGGCTAGCTGGGTACGAGCAGTACTTC
CASSGLAGYEQYF
>TRBV9|TRBJ2-3|NA|NA
TGTGCCAGCGCGGTGGGTTTCGGGTCTTTAGATACGCAGTATTTT
CASAVGFGSLDTQYF
>TRBV5-1|TRBJ2-1|NA|NA
TGCGCCAGCAGCTTGGCACGGGGACCCTACAATGAGCAGTTCTTC
CASSLARGPYNEQFF
>TRBV19|TRBJ1-1|NA|NA
TGTGCCAGTAGTATAGGAGGGACAAACACTGAAGCTTTCTTT
CASSIGGTNTEAFF
>TRBV7-2|TRBJ2-3|NA|NA
TGTGCCAGCAGCTTAAACGTCGGGAGAAGCACAGATACGCAGTATTTT
CASSLNVGRSTDTQYF
>TRBV27|TRBJ2-7|NA|NA
TGTGCCAGCAGTTTCGGCAGGAGCTCCTACGAGCAGTACTTC
CASSFGRSSYEQYF
>TRBV5-1|TRBJ1-1|NA|NA
TGCGCCAGCAGGGCCCCGGAGAACACTGAAGCTTTCTTT
CASRAPENTEAFF
>TRBV4-1|TRBJ2-7|NA|NA
TGCGCCAGCAGCCAGGTCTCTTTCTACGAGCAGTACTTC
CASSQVSFYEQYF
>TRBV6-5|TRBJ2-3|TRBD2|NA
TGTGCCAGCAGCCTCACTAGCGGGGTGGCAGATACGCAGTATTTT
CASSLTSGVADTQYF
>TRBV9|TRBJ1-5|NA|NA
TGTGCCAGCAGCGTAGGAGACGCGGGGTATCAGCCCCAGCATTTT
CASSVGDAGYQPQHF
>TRBV30|TRBJ2-7|NA|NA
TGTGCCTGGAGTGTTGGGACTCCAGGTAAGTACGAGCAGTACTTC
CAWSVGTPGKYEQYF
>TRBV13|TRBJ2-2|TRBD1|NA
TGTGCCAGCAGCTTGGAGACAGGGCCCGGGGAGCTGTTTTTT
CASSLETGPGELFF
>TRBV5-4|TRBJ1-1|NA|NA
TGTGCCATCATGGACAGGAACACTGAAGCTTTCTTT
CAIMDRNTEAFF
>TRBV29-1|TRBJ2-7|NA|NA
TGCAGCGTTGAAGATGGGACTGACTACGAGCAGTACTTC
CSVEDGTDYEQYF
>TRBV10-3|TRBJ2-7|TRBD1|NA
TGTGCCATCAGTGAGGCCCCGGGACAGGCACCGACCCCCTACGAGCAGTACTTC
CAISEAPGQAPTPYEQYF
>TRBV27|TRBJ2-3|NA|NA
TGTGCCAGCAGACCTCGGCCTGACTGGACAGATACGCAGTATTTT
CASRPRPDWTDTQYF
>TRBV7-9|TRBJ2-1|NA|NA
TGTGCCAGCAGCTTGGCGGGCTACCCCAATGAGCAGTTCTTC
CASSLAGYPNEQFF
>TRBV4-1|TRBJ1-5|TRBD1|NA
TGCGCCAGCAGCCAGCGGGACAGCGGATATAGCAATCAGCCCCAGCATTTT
CASSQRDSGYSNQPQHF
>TRBV19|TRBJ2-3|NA|NA
TGTGCCAGTAGTATAGATCGGGGCTTGGCCACAGATACGCAGTATTTT
CASSIDRGLATDTQYF
>TRBV6-4|TRBJ2-2|NA|NA
TGTGCCAGCAGTGATGGGTCCCGGGACACCGGGGAGCTGTTTTTT
CASSDGSRDTGELFF
>TRBV7-6|TRBJ2-7|TRBD1|NA
TGTGCCAGCAGCTTAGAGGGGACAGGGGTCGAGCAGTACTTC
CASSLEGTGVEQYF
>TRBV2|TRBJ1-1|NA|NA
TGTGCCAGCCATGCGGAGAACACTGAAGCTTTCTTT
CASHAENTEAFF
>TRBV5-1|TRBJ1-1|NA|NA
TGCGCCAGCAGTTACGGGGGGCCGGATGAAGCTTTCTTT
CASSYGGPDEAFF